Below are 8 T cell receptor beta chains sequenced from a single sample in a study of CD8+ T cells in alopecia areata. RNA was extracted and reverse transcribed into cDNA as the sequencing template. Sequenced by immunoSEQ multiplex PCR; TCRdb stores in-frame clones only, minus some. Of 200,000 to 250,000 clones in the sample, about 61% were seen once. The sequenced sample was CD8+ T cells sorted from blood. All receptors come from a human donor in good health.

There are a few counts of this clone. The V gene is TRBV5-1, the J gene TRBJ2-7; D uncertain. Germline V gene lookup returns CDR1 SGHRS and CDR2 YFSETQ. The V end was cut by 2 bases, the J end by 1 base, with 16 bases between. The CDR3 length is 16 residues. The CDR3 region has the DNA TGCGCCAGCAGCTTAGGTCCTTCAGGCGAATCCTACGAGCAGTACTTC. Residues: CASSLGPSGESYEQYF. Complete variable domain (other parts from reference TRBV5-1 and TRBJ2-7): KAGVTQTPRYLIKTRGQQVTLSCSPISGHRSVSWYQQTPGQGLQFLFEYFSETQRNKGNFPGRFSGRQFSNSRSEMNVSTLELGDSALYLCASSLGPSGESYEQYFGPGTRLTVT.

This chain uses TRBV19 with TRBJ1-1; D is perhaps TRBD1 (5 bases). The CDR3 totals 13 residues. The V gene's germline CDR1 is LNHDA and CDR2 SQIVND (reference sequence). Trimming removed 3 bases from V and 4 bases from J, with 9 bases in between. The CDR3 reads CASSMGPTTEAFF. The CDR3 DNA follows: TGTGCCAGTAGTATGGGGCCAACCACTGAAGCTTTCTTT.

This chain links TRBV30 with TRBJ2-3; 9 bases are a match to TRBD1. Germline-derived CDR1 and CDR2 are GTSNPN and SVGIG (reference sequence). J was trimmed by 2 bases and V by 8 bases; bases with no gene match: 11. CDR3 length equals 15 residues. The CDR3 here is CAGTIRQGVTDTQYF. DNA of the CDR3: TGTGCCGGGACGATCCGACAGGGGGTCACAGATACGCAGTATTTT. Variable domain in full (rest from reference TRBV30 and TRBJ2-3): SQTIHQWPATLVQPVGSPLSLECTVEGTSNPNLYWYRQAAGRGLQLLFYSVGIGQISSEVPQNLSASRPQDRQFILSSKKLLLSDSGFYLCAGTIRQGVTDTQYFGPGTRLTVL.

The chain carries TRBV7-9 and TRBJ2-7; D not certain. This CDR3 is built from 13 residues. Germline assignment: CDR1 SEHNR and CDR2 FQNEAQ (reference sequence). V lost 1 base, J lost 7 bases, and 11 bases lay in between. CDR3 in amino acids: CASSLVSDLEQYF. CDR3 bases: TGTGCCAGCAGCTTAGTCTCCGATCTAGAGCAGTACTTC. Complete variable domain (other parts from reference TRBV7-9 and TRBJ2-7): DTGVSQNPRHKITKRGQNVTFRCDPISEHNRLYWYRQTLGQGPEFLTYFQNEAQLEKSRLLSDRFSAERPKGSFSTLEIQRTEQGDSAMYLCASSLVSDLEQYFGPGTRLTVT.

The chain carries TRBV4-1 and TRBJ1-5; D call uncertain. Germline V gene sequence: CDR1 MGHRA, CDR2 YSYEKL. This CDR3 comprises 16 residues. V lost 1 base and J lost 11, with 21 bases in between. In DNA, the CDR3 is TGCGCCAGCAGCCAAGTGGGATCGACGGTCCCCGGGGCCCAGCATTTT. Its translation: CASSQVGSTVPGAQHF.

The CDR3 DNA reads as TGTGCCAGCAGCTCAAAGTTGAGGGCTTCAACTAATGAAAAACTGTTTTTT. It specifies CASSSKLRASTNEKLFF. The chain employs TRBV7-2 and TRBJ1-4; D gene unclear. With 4 bases removed from V and 0 bases from J, the gap between germline ends came to 15 bases. The CDR3 is 17 amino acids. The germline gives CDR1 SGHTA, CDR2 FQGNSA. The variable domain in full, completed from reference TRBV7-2 and TRBJ1-4, reads GAGVSQSPSNKVTEKGKDVELRCDPISGHTALYWYRQSLGQGLEFLIYFQGNSAPDKSGLPSDRFSAERTGGSVSTLTIQRTQQEDSAVYLCASSSKLRASTNEKLFFGSGTQLSVL.

The table lists this clone with a few counts. The V and J genes are TRBV29-1 and TRBJ2-1, with no clear D. This CDR3 has 13 amino acids. Germline assignment: CDR1 SQVTM and CDR2 ANQGSEA. Trimming removed 0 bases from V and 8 bases from J, with 11 bases in between. CDR3 sequence: CSVEEYRSDEQFF. Here the CDR3 DNA reads TGCAGCGTTGAAGAATACCGGAGCGATGAGCAGTTCTTC.

The chain combines TRBV2 with TRBJ2-1; 7 nucleotides align to TRBD2. CDR1 is SNHLY and CDR2 is FYNNEI in the germline V gene. The CDR3 length is 12 residues. Trimming at V came to 9 bases and at J to 7 bases, leaving 6 bases not matched to a gene. CDR3: CASHVGGNEQFF. CDR3 nucleotides: TGTGCCAGTCATGTCGGGGGGAATGAGCAGTTCTTC.